The 29 T cell receptor beta chains listed next were all sequenced from one sample in a study of cytomegalovirus exposure and HLA in healthy donors. PCR was performed using 60 Vbeta and 13 Jbeta primers. Profiling relied on immunoSEQ multiplex PCR, and the TCRdb table lists in-frame clones only, not all of them. The data contain roughly 200,000 clones, approximately 82% of them singletons. Sequenced sample: PBMCs. These receptors were obtained from a man aged 40-49 years in good health and CMV-seropositive.

CDR3 sequence reads: CASSHGSGYEQYF. CDR3 in DNA: TGTGCCAGCAGCCACGGGTCGGGCTACGAGCAGTACTTC. This chain uses TRBV13 with TRBJ2-7; D is unresolved. Trimming took 5 bases from V and 3 from J, leaving 11 bases between them. The CDR3 runs to 13 residues. Germline CDR1 is PRHDT and CDR2 is FYEKMQ (reference sequence).

In this sample, this clone turned up a few times. The chain uses TRBV7-2 and TRBJ2-3; TRBD2 matches 14 bases. V lost 5 bases, J lost 4 bases, and 5 bases stayed unmatched. Germline values: CDR1 SGHTA, CDR2 FQGNSA. CDR3 length equals 16 residues. Here the CDR3 DNA reads TGTGCCAGCAGCCGGACTAGCGGGAGGTTCCCAGATACGCAGTATTTT. Translation: CASSRTSGRFPDTQYF.

V gene TRBV6-5 combines with J gene TRBJ1-5; 9 nucleotides line up with TRBD1. Trimming cost V 2 bases and J 6 bases; bases outside gene matches: 2. Germline lookup yields CDR1 MNHEY and CDR2 SVGAGI. The CDR3 is 14 amino acids. The chain's CDR3 is CASSYGTGTQPQHF. CDR3 in DNA: TGTGCCAGCAGTTACGGGACAGGGACTCAGCCCCAGCATTTT.

This clone was detected only once. The CDR3 nucleotides are TGTGCCAGCACTCCACTGGGACAGACCTCCAATGAGCAGTTCTTC. Protein product: CASTPLGQTSNEQFF. The V and J genes are TRBV6-5 and TRBJ2-1; 7 bases map to TRBD1. This CDR3 has 15 residues. Looked up from germline, CDR1 is MNHEY and CDR2 is SVGAGI. J gave up 6 bases and V 7 bases, and 12 bases lay outside the gene matches.

The chain is built from TRBV5-1 and TRBJ1-2; D possibly corresponds to TRBD1 (6 bases). The CDR3 totals 16 residues. The germline CDR1 and CDR2 sequences are SGHRS and YFSETQ. Trimming cost V 1 base and J 2 bases, with 15 bases left between them. The CDR3 is CASSLFLTGQNYGYTF. CDR3 bases: TGCGCCAGCAGCTTGTTTTTAACAGGGCAAAACTATGGCTACACCTTC. The variable domain in full, with the rest retrieved from reference TRBV5-1 and TRBJ1-2, is KAGVTQTPRYLIKTRGQQVTLSCSPISGHRSVSWYQQTPGQGLQFLFEYFSETQRNKGNFPGRFSGRQFSNSRSEMNVSTLELGDSALYLCASSLFLTGQNYGYTFGSGTRLTVV.

The V call is TRBV7-2, the J call TRBJ2-7; D is undetermined. Trimming shortened V by 5 bases and J by 4 bases, and 18 bases separated the two germline ends. Germline CDR1 reads SGHTA; CDR2 reads FQGNSA. The CDR3 contains 15 residues. The CDR3 protein is CASSPSSDTTYEQYF. CDR3 coding DNA: TGTGCCAGCAGCCCCTCTTCCGACACGACGTACGAGCAGTACTTC.

V is TRBV18 and J is TRBJ1-1; 7 nucleotides line up with TRBD1. Germline assignment: CDR1 KGHSH and CDR2 LQKENI. CDR3 length: 14 amino acids. V shed 0 bases and J 11 bases; nucleotides not matched to a gene: 9. The CDR3 region has the DNA TGTGCCAGCTCACCACCGGAGGGAGACAGGGATGCTTTCTTT. This translates into CASSPPEGDRDAFF.

DNA for the CDR3: TGTGCCAGCAGTTCCCGACAGGGCTATAGCAATCAGCCCCAGCATTTT. This sequence encodes CASSSRQGYSNQPQHF. V is TRBV27 and J is TRBJ1-5, with 7 bases fitting TRBD1. After removal of 4 bases from V and 0 bases from J, the junction contained 6 bases not matched to a gene. Germline CDR1 is MNHEY and CDR2 is SMNVEV (reference sequence). The CDR3 is 16 residues long.

The chain recombines TRBV5-1 with TRBJ2-2, with TRBD1 matching 8 bases. CDR1 and CDR2 (germline): SGHRS, YFSETQ. V was clipped by 6 bases and J by 0 bases; unmatched bases: 4. The CDR3 totals 15 residues. The CDR3 sequence: CASNQGASNTGELFF. In nucleotides, the CDR3 is TGCGCCAGCAACCAGGGGGCTTCGAACACCGGGGAGCTGTTTTTT.

This clone was observed a single time. The rearrangement uses TRBV5-8 and TRBJ1-2; no definite D call. Trimming removed 4 bases from V and 8 bases from J, with 27 bases in between. The CDR3 has 17 residues. CDR1 and CDR2 from the germline V gene are SGHTS and YDEGEE. The CDR3 loop reads CASSRTTSQEAVGGYTF. In nucleotides, the CDR3 is TGTGCCAGCAGCCGAACGACATCTCAGGAGGCCGTGGGGGGCTACACCTTC.

The rearrangement uses TRBV5-1 and TRBJ1-5; 7 nucleotides agree with TRBD1. The CDR3 is 14 amino acids. CDR1 is SGHRS, CDR2 YFSETQ, per germline. The V and J ends lost 3 bases and 9 bases, in that order; junction bases with no gene match: 9. The CDR3 DNA reads TGCGCCAGCAGCTCTCGACAGGGCGGTTGGCCCCAGCATTTT. Translated: CASSSRQGGWPQHF.

Here the CDR3 reads CASSGDRVRNQPQHF. In nucleotides, the CDR3 is TGTGCCAGCAGCGGCGACAGGGTGCGGAATCAGCCCCAGCATTTT. The gene calls are TRBV21-1 and TRBJ1-5; TRBD1, the table's D call, was not compared with the DNA. TRBV21-1 is annotated as a pseudogene. CDR3 length: 15 amino acids.

The chain carries TRBV7-9 and TRBJ2-2, with TRBD2 matching over 9 bases. The junction had 5 bases not matched to a gene; V was cut back by 5 bases and J by 4 bases. Germline-derived CDR1 and CDR2 are SEHNR and FQNEAQ (reference sequence). CDR3 length: 15 amino acids. In nucleotides, the CDR3 is TGTGCCAGCAGCGGACGGCGGGAGGGCACCGGGGAGCTGTTTTTT. Its translation is CASSGRREGTGELFF.

The V call is TRBV5-4, the J call TRBJ1-6, with TRBD1 matching 8 bases. V lost 0 bases to trimming and J lost 11 bases; unmatched junction nucleotides: 1. The CDR3 totals 13 residues. CDR1 is SGHNT, CDR2 YYREEE, per germline (reference sequence). CDR3 sequence: CASSLETGAPLHF. The CDR3 nucleotides read TGTGCCAGCAGCTTGGAGACAGGGGCACCCCTCCACTTT.

The gene calls are TRBV6-1 and TRBJ2-3; 8 bases are a match to TRBD1. The CDR3 length is 13 residues. Trimming removed 11 bases from V and 2 bases from J; junction bases left unmatched: 6. The germline CDR1 and CDR2 sequences are MNHNS and SASEGT. The CDR3 is CAGQGYPTDTQYF. The CDR3 DNA is TGTGCCGGACAGGGTTACCCCACAGATACGCAGTATTTT.

V and J are TRBV9 and TRBJ2-7; D is ambiguous. Trimming took off 0 bases at V and 0 bases at J, with 10 bases between the two ends. Germline assignment: CDR1 SGDLS and CDR2 YYNGEE. The CDR3 covers 15 residues. The CDR3 spells CASSVGPQTSYEQYF. CDR3 bases: TGTGCCAGCAGCGTAGGGCCCCAAACCTCCTACGAGCAGTACTTC.

The chain recombines TRBV19 with TRBJ2-1; perhaps TRBD2 as D (5 bases). Per the germline V gene, CDR1 is LNHDA and CDR2 is SQIVND (reference sequence). The CDR3 covers 12 residues. V was clipped by 1 base and J by 8 bases, with 6 bases between them. CDR3 amino acids: CASSIGLYEQFF. Here the CDR3 DNA reads TGTGCCAGTAGTATAGGACTATATGAGCAGTTCTTC. Variable domain in full (rest from reference TRBV19 and TRBJ2-1): DGGITQSPKYLFRKEGQNVTLSCEQNLNHDAMYWYRQDPGQGLRLIYYSQIVNDFQKGDIAEGYSVSREKKESFPLTVTSAQKNPTAFYLCASSIGLYEQFFGPGTRLTVL.

J is TRBJ2-1 and V is TRBV4-2; 12 nucleotides agree with TRBD2. Germline CDR1 and CDR2: LGHNA and YNFKEQ. V shed 3 bases and J 5 bases; nucleotides not matched to a gene: 5. The CDR3 runs 16 residues. Written as DNA, the CDR3 is TGTGCCAGCAGCCATCACCTAGCGGGAGGGGACAATGAGCAGTTCTTC. Protein: CASSHHLAGGDNEQFF.

The CDR3 is CASSWTSGTAYEQYF. In DNA, the CDR3 is TGTGCCAGCAGCTGGACTAGCGGGACCGCCTACGAGCAGTACTTC. The rearrangement links TRBV5-4 to TRBJ2-7, with 12 nucleotides matching TRBD2. The CDR3 spans 15 residues. With 3 bases clipped from V and 2 bases from J, the junction kept 3 bases outside the gene matches. Per the germline V gene, CDR1 is SGHNT and CDR2 is YYREEE (reference sequence).

The chain uses TRBV18 and TRBJ1-3, with D maybe TRBD1 (6 bases). Deletions cut 3 bases from V and 1 base from J, with 16 bases between. This CDR3 has 17 residues. Looked up from germline, CDR1 is KGHSH and CDR2 is LQKENI. The CDR3 loop is CASSPPGAGASGNTIYF. The CDR3 coding sequence is TGTGCCAGCTCACCGCCCGGGGCGGGGGCGTCTGGAAACACCATATATTTT.

V usage is TRBV30 and J usage is TRBJ2-7, with D possibly TRBD2 on 6 matching bases. Per the germline V gene, CDR1 is GTSNPN and CDR2 is SVGIG (reference sequence). The CDR3 has 16 amino acids. V lost 1 base, J lost 0 bases, and 16 bases lay in between. As DNA, the CDR3 is TGTGCCTGGAGTGCGAAACTTGGGACTTCCTCCTACGAGCAGTACTTC. Amino acid sequence: CAWSAKLGTSSYEQYF.

V is TRBV19 and J is TRBJ2-1, with TRBD2 as a possible D gene (6 bases). Per the germline V gene, CDR1 is LNHDA and CDR2 is SQIVND (reference sequence). CDR3 size: 17 residues. Trimming shortened V by 0 bases and J by 4 bases, and 16 bases separated the two germline ends. The CDR3 spells CASSIDLRTNLYNEQFF. In DNA, the CDR3 is TGTGCCAGTAGTATAGATCTCAGGACTAATCTTTACAATGAGCAGTTCTTC.

The V and J genes are TRBV30 and TRBJ2-5, with 7 bases identical to TRBD2. CDR3 length equals 17 residues. J gave up 3 bases and V 2 bases, and 15 bases lay outside the gene matches. Germline V gene sequence: CDR1 GTSNPN, CDR2 SVGIG (reference sequence). CDR3 region: CAWSPPARASGKETQYF. As DNA, the CDR3 is TGTGCCTGGAGTCCACCCGCGAGGGCTAGCGGCAAAGAGACCCAGTACTTC. Using reference TRBV30 and TRBJ2-5 for the parts outside the CDR3, the full variable domain is SQTIHQWPATLVQPVGSPLSLECTVEGTSNPNLYWYRQAAGRGLQLLFYSVGIGQISSEVPQNLSASRPQDRQFILSSKKLLLSDSGFYLCAWSPPARASGKETQYFGPGTRLLVL.

The chain links TRBV5-1 to TRBJ2-7, with 10 bases identical to TRBD2. The trim removed 3 bases at V and 0 bases at J, leaving 3 bases unmatched. There are 15 residues in the CDR3. Germline CDR1 is SGHRS and CDR2 is YFSETQ. The CDR3 nucleotides read TGCGCCAGCAGCTCGGGACTAGCGAACTCCTACGAGCAGTACTTC. Its translation: CASSSGLANSYEQYF.

This clone was found once. The chain recombines TRBV11-2 with TRBJ2-5; 9 nucleotides line up with TRBD1. Germline-derived CDR1 and CDR2 are SGHAT and FQNNGV. The CDR3 length is 13 residues. The trim removed 5 bases at V and 5 bases at J, leaving 3 bases unmatched. Here the CDR3 DNA reads TGTGCCAGCAGCGGGACAGGGTATGAGACCCAGTACTTC. It translates to CASSGTGYETQYF.

The CDR3 DNA reads as TGTGCCAGCAGAAGAGGGACTAGCGGGGTGTTTGGCGAGCAGTACTTC. Encoded protein: CASRRGTSGVFGEQYF. The chain combines TRBV5-4 with TRBJ2-7; 13 bases map to TRBD2. V shed 5 bases, J shed 6 bases, and the junction held 11 bases outside the gene matches. The CDR3 runs 16 residues. CDR1 SGHNT and CDR2 YYREEE come from the germline V gene (reference sequence).

Only a few counts were recorded for this clone. The V and J genes are TRBV18 and TRBJ2-3; TRBD2 matches 7 bases. The CDR3 has 14 amino acids. Germline CDR1 and CDR2: KGHSH and LQKENI. The V gene end was trimmed by 6 bases and the J gene end by 4 bases; junction bases not matched to a gene: 7. The CDR3 sequence is CASSLTSYADTQYF. Written as DNA, the CDR3 is TGTGCCAGCTCGCTGACTAGCTACGCAGATACGCAGTATTTT.

J is TRBJ1-2 and V is TRBV19; D is ambiguous. V dropped 0 bases and J dropped 4 bases, with 9 bases sitting between them. The germline gives CDR1 LNHDA, CDR2 SQIVND (reference sequence). The CDR3 is 14 amino acids. In DNA, the CDR3 is TGTGCCAGTAGTATAGATCCCAGCGCCTATGGCTACACCTTC. Encoded protein: CASSIDPSAYGYTF.

J is TRBJ1-6 and V is TRBV5-4; 9 nucleotides line up with TRBD1. From germline, CDR1 is SGHNT and CDR2 YYREEE (reference sequence). Trimming cost V 0 bases and J 7 bases; bases outside gene matches: 5. This CDR3 spans 16 amino acids. The CDR3 DNA sequence: TGTGCCAGCAGCTTGGGGACAGGGGAGGGAAATTCACCCCTCCACTTT. The encoded protein is CASSLGTGEGNSPLHF.